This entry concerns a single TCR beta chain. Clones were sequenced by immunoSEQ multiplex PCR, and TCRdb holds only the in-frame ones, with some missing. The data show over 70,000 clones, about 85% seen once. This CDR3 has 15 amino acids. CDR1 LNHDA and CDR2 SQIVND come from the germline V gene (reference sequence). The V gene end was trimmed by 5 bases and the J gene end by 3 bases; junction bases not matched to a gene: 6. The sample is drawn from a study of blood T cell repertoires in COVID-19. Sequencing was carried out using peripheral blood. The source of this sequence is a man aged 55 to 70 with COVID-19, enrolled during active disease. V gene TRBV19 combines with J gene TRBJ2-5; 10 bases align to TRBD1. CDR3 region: CASSRGQGTKETQYF. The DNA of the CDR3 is TGTGCCAGTAGTCGGGGACAGGGGACTAAAGAGACCCAGTACTTC.